One and the same sample provided the 5 T cell receptor beta chains below, sequenced in a study of CD8+CD57+ T cells in acquired aplastic anemia. Genomic DNA, the template, was used for profiling of the TCR beta VDJ and CDR3. TCRdb re-called the reads with MiXCR, one entry per CDR3 protein. The sample records hundreds of thousands of distinct CDR3 sequences, just under 70% being singletons. Input material: sorted CD4+, CD8+, or CD8+CD57+ T cells (not recorded which) from PBMCs. The source of these receptors is a human donor in good health, serving as a control.

This CDR3 is CASSRTSGGTYNEQFF. The CDR3 DNA is TGCGCCAGCAGCCGGACTAGCGGGGGGACATACAATGAGCAGTTCTTC. The genes are TRBV5-1 and TRBJ2-1; 14 bases align to TRBD2. CDR3 size: 16 residues. The germline V gene encodes CDR1 SGHRS and CDR2 YFSETQ. The J segment lost 4 bases and the V segment lost 4 bases, leaving 4 bases of the junction unmatched.

The CDR3 protein is CASSSRDYRNNEQFF. CDR3 DNA sequence: TGTGCCAGCAGTTCTCGGGACTACCGTAACAATGAGCAGTTCTTC. The rearrangement links TRBV12-3 or TRBV12-4 to TRBJ2-1; 7 bases fit TRBD2. The CDR3 length is 15 residues. Trimming removed 4 bases from V and 5 bases from J; junction bases left unmatched: 8.

Concerning this clonotype: The junction departs from germline at one end; a sequencing error may be responsible. This chain joins TRBV7-2 and TRBJ2-3, with 7 nucleotides matching TRBD2. The germline V gene has CDR1 SGHTA and CDR2 FQGNSA. This CDR3 has 14 residues. Here the CDR3 reads CASSPGPRGGQSSF. The CDR3, as DNA: TGTGCCAGCAGCCCCGGACCGAGGGGAGGGCAATCTTCTTTT.

With respect to this clonotype: One junction end does not reproduce the germline sequence, and a read error may be involved. The chain is built from TRBV9 and TRBJ1-6; perhaps TRBD1 as D (5 bases). The V gene's germline CDR1 is SGDLS and CDR2 YYNGEE. This CDR3 comprises 14 residues. For the CDR3, the DNA is TGTGCCAGCACCTTGGGACGTATAAATTCACACCTCCACTTT. The encoded protein is CASTLGRINSHLHF.

This clonotype was seen a few times. This chain joins TRBV18 and TRBJ2-1; D uncertain. Per the germline V gene, CDR1 is KGHSH and CDR2 is LQKENI. Trimming stripped 0 bases from V and 4 bases from J, with 7 bases between. The CDR3 totals 14 residues. CDR3 residues: CASSPPSEYNEQFF. The CDR3 nucleotides are TGTGCCAGCTCACCACCAAGCGAGTACAATGAGCAGTTCTTC.